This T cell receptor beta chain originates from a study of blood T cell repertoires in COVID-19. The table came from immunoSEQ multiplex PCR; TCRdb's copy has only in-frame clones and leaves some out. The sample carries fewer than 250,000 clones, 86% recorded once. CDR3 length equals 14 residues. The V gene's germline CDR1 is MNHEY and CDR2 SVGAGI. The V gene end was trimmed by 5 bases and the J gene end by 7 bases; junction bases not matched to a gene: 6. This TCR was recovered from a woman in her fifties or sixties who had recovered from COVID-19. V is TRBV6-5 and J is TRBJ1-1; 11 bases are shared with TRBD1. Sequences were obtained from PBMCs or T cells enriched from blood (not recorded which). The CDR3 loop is CASSPGQGAIEAFF. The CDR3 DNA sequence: TGTGCCAGCAGTCCCGGACAGGGGGCGATTGAAGCTTTCTTT.